The 10 T cell receptor beta chains in this list originate from one sample, sequenced in a study of T-cell memory formation after mild COVID-19 (dated by TCRdb to about 2021). The library was generated by 5' RACE. The sequencing machine was an Illumina NovaSeq 6000. The public reads were quality trimmed at Q25 with fastp and then assembled into clones with MiXCR by TCRdb, keeping productive beta chains. Entries that share a CDR3 protein sequence are merged under the most common genes and DNA. This sample gives some 320,000 distinct CDR3 sequences in total; about 15% of them show up just once. Approximately 20% of the sample rests with the top ten. Sequenced input: PBMCs or a T cell subset sorted from them (not recorded which). The origin of the receptors is a man younger than 35 who had mild COVID-19 (a few samples of this study predate the infection). The sample titles of this study are shuffled in the database, so cell type and time point are left out; the donor was told from shared clones.

This clonotype showed up just once. The rearrangement uses TRBV7-9 and TRBJ2-7, with 7 bases identical to TRBD2. V was pared by 1 base and J by 2 bases, with 2 bases of the junction left unmatched. CDR1 and CDR2 from the germline V gene are SEHNR and FQNEAQ (reference sequence). This CDR3 is built from 14 residues. The CDR3 DNA follows: TGTGCCAGCAGCTTAGACGGGGGGACCTACGAGCAGTACTTC. Translation gives CASSLDGGTYEQYF.

In DNA, the CDR3 is TGTGCCAGCAGTTACCAAGCGGGGGCGGCCTACGAGCAGTACTTC. Amino acids: CASSYQAGAAYEQYF. This chain connects TRBV6-2 or TRBV6-3 to TRBJ2-7; 8 bases are shared with TRBD2. The length of the CDR3 is 15 residues. V gave up 2 bases and J gave up 2 bases; unmatched junction bases: 5. The germline V gene encodes CDR1 MNHEY and CDR2 SVGEGT.

The table lists this clonotype with a few counts. V gene TRBV5-6 combines with J gene TRBJ2-7; the D gene is possibly TRBD1 (5 bases). This CDR3 has 15 amino acids. Germline V gene lookup returns CDR1 SGHDT and CDR2 YYEEEE. V was shortened by 5 bases and J by 3 bases, with 18 bases between the two germline ends. The CDR3 DNA sequence: TGTGCCAGCAGTTCCCAGGGTGCACTCAGCTACGAGCAGTACGTC. As protein: CASSSQGALSYEQYV.

CDR3 region: CASSLEGTGVYEQYF. The CDR3 nucleotides read TGCGCCAGCAGCTTGGAAGGGACAGGGGTCTACGAGCAGTACTTC. The chain joins TRBV5-1 to TRBJ2-7; 10 bases agree with TRBD1. The trim removed 0 bases at V and 3 bases at J, leaving 3 bases unmatched. Germline V lookup: CDR1 SGHRS, CDR2 YFSETQ. The length of the CDR3 is 15 residues. The variable domain in full, with the rest retrieved from reference TRBV5-1 and TRBJ2-7, is KAGVTQTPRYLIKTRGQQVTLSCSPISGHRSVSWYQQTPGQGLQFLFEYFSETQRNKGNFPGRFSGRQFSNSRSEMNVSTLELGDSALYLCASSLEGTGVYEQYFGPGTRLTVT.

This clonotype occurred many times. V usage is TRBV11-2 and J usage is TRBJ2-1; 12 bases align to TRBD2. With V trimmed by 0 bases and J by 2 bases, 2 bases remained unmatched. The V gene's germline CDR1 is SGHAT and CDR2 FQNNGV. This CDR3 has 17 amino acids. CDR3 loop: CASSLEASGGAYNEQFF. Here the CDR3 DNA reads TGTGCCAGCAGCTTAGAGGCTAGCGGGGGGGCCTACAATGAGCAGTTCTTC.

The table lists this clonotype with a few counts. As DNA, the CDR3 is TGTGCCAGCGTGGGGGGACTAGCCAAAAACATTCAGTACTTC. Protein: CASVGGLAKNIQYF. V and J are TRBV2 and TRBJ2-4; maybe TRBD2 (6 bases). V lost 8 bases, J lost 0 bases, and 11 bases lay in between. CDR3 length: 14 amino acids. Germline-derived CDR1 and CDR2 are SNHLY and FYNNEI.

V gene TRBV12-3 or TRBV12-4 combines with J gene TRBJ2-3, with 8 positions matching TRBD2. Trimming cost V 5 bases and J 6 bases; bases outside gene matches: 7. This CDR3 comprises 14 residues. CDR3 sequence reads: CASSPGGGVDTQYF. CDR3 nucleotide sequence: TGTGCCAGCAGTCCCGGGGGGGGGGTGGATACGCAGTATTTT.

The genes are TRBV18 and TRBJ2-7; no reliable D call. CDR1 KGHSH and CDR2 LQKENI come from the germline V gene. The CDR3 spans 15 residues. V was shortened by 1 base and J by 2 bases, with 12 bases between the two germline ends. Here the CDR3 reads CASSPLRTDTYEQYF. The CDR3 coding sequence is TGTGCCAGCTCACCACTGAGGACCGACACCTACGAGCAGTACTTC.

The chain employs TRBV6-4 and TRBJ2-1, with 7 bases identical to TRBD1. Unmatched junction bases numbered 5, after V lost 3 bases and J lost 6 bases. Germline CDR1 reads MRHNA; CDR2 reads SNTAGT. CDR3 length equals 14 residues. CDR3 nucleotides: TGTGCCAGCAGTGAGTACAGGGGTGGCAATGAGCAGTTCTTC. This encodes CASSEYRGGNEQFF.

J is TRBJ2-3 and V is TRBV27, with D hard to call. The CDR3 is 14 residues long. The germline CDR1 and CDR2 sequences are MNHEY and SMNVEV (reference sequence). The germline V and J ends were trimmed by 1 base and 2 bases, with 7 bases remaining between them. CDR3 in DNA: TGTGCCAGCAGTTTATTACGGCCCACAGATACGCAGTATTTT. Its translation: CASSLLRPTDTQYF.